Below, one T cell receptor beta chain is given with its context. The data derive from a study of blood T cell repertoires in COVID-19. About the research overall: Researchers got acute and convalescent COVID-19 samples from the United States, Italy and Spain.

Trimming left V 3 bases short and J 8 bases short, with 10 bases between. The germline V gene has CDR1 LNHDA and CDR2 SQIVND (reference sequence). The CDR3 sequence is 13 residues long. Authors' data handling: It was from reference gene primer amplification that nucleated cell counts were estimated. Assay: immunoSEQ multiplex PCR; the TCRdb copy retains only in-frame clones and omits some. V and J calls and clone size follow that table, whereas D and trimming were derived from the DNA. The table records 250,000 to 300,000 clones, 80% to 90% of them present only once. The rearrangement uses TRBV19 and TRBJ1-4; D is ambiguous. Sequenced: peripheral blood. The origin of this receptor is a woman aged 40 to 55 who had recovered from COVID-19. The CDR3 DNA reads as TGTGCCAGTAGTATCGGGGTGCGGGAAAAACTGTTTTTT. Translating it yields CASSIGVREKLFF.